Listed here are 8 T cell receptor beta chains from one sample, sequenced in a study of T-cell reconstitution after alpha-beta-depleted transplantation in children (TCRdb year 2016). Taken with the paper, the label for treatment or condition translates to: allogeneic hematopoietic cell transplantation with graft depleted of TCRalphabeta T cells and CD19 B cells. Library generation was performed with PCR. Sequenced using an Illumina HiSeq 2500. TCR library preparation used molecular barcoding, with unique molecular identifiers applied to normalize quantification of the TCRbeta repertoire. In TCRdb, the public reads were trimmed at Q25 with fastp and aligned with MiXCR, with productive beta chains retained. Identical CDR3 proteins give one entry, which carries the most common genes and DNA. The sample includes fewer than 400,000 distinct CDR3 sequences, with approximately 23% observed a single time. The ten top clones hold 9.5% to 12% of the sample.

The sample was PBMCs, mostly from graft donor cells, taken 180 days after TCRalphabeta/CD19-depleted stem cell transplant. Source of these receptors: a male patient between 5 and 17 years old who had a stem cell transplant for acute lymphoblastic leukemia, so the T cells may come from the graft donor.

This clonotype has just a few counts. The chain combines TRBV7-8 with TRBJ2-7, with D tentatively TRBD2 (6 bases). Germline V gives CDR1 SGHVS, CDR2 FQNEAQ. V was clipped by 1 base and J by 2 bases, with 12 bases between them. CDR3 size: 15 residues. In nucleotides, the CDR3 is TGTGCCAGCAGCTTAGAAGGGACTGTAGCCTACGAGCAGTACTTC. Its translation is CASSLEGTVAYEQYF.

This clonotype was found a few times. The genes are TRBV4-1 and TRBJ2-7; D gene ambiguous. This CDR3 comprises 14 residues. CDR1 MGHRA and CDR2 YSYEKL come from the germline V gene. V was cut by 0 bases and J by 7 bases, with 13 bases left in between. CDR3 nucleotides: TGCGCCAGCAGCCAAGAGGCACCTCCTGATGAGCAGTACTTC. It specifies CASSQEAPPDEQYF.

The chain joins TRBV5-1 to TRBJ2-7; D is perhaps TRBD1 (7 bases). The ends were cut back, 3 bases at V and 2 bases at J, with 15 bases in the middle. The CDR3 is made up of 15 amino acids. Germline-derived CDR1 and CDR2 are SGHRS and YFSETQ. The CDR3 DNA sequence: TGCGCCAGCAGCTCCGCAGGGGGGCCCGCCTACGAGCAGTACTTC. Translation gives CASSSAGGPAYEQYF.

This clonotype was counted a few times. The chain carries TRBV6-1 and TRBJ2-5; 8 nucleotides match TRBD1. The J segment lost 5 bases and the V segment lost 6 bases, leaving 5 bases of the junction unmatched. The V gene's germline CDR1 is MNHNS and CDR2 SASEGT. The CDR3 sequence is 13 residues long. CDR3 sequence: CASRRTGLETQYF. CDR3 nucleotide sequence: TGTGCCAGCAGACGGACAGGGCTGGAGACCCAGTACTTC.

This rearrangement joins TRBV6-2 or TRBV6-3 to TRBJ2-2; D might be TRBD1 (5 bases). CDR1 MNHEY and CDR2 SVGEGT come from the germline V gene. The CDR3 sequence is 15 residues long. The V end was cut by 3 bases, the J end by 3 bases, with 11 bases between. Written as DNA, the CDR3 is TGTGCCAGCAGTTATCTACAGGCGTACACCGGGGAGCTGTTTTTT. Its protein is CASSYLQAYTGELFF.

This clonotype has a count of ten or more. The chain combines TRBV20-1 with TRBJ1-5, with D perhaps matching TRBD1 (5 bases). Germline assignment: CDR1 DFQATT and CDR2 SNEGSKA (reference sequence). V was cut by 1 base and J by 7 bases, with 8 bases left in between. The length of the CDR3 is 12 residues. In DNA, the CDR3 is TGCAGTGCTAGAGTTGAGGGGCAGCCCCAGCATTTT. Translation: CSARVEGQPQHF.

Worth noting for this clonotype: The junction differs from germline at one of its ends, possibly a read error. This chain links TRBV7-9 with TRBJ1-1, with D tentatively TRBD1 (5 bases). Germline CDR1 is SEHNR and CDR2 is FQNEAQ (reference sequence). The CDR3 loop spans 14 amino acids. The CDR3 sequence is CARSLDGGNTEAFF. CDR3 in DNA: TGTGCCAGAAGCTTAGACGGGGGGAACACTGAAGCTTTCTTT.

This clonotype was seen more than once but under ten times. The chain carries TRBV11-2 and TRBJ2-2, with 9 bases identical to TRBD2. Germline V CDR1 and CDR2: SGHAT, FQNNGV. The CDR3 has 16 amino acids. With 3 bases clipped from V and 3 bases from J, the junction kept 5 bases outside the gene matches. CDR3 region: CASSFAGGLDTGELFF. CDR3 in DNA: TGTGCCAGCAGCTTCGCGGGGGGGCTTGACACCGGGGAGCTGTTTTTT. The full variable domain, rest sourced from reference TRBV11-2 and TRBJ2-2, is EAGVAQSPRYKIIEKRQSVAFWCNPISGHATLYWYQQILGQGPKLLIQFQNNGVVDDSQLPKDRFSAERLKGVDSTLKIQPAKLEDSAVYLCASSFAGGLDTGELFFGEGSRLTVL.